This T cell receptor beta chain was sequenced in a study of cytomegalovirus exposure and HLA in healthy donors. Study results and limitations: Apparent HLA restriction characterized most CMV-associated TCR beta chains in a later analysis.

It was with 60 Vbeta and 13 Jbeta primers that the PCR ran. The repertoire was sequenced with immunoSEQ multiplex PCR; TCRdb's copy has only in-frame clones and lacks some. The sample carries approximately 150,000 clones, around 77% recorded once. As for this clone: Its specificity is unknown.

Between the trimmed V and J ends, which lost 4 bases and 0 bases, there was a span of 10 bases. CDR1 and CDR2 (germline): SNHLY, FYNNEI. CDR3 length: 15 residues. V gene TRBV2 combines with J gene TRBJ2-1; a weak D match, TRBD1 (5 bases). Sequencing was done on a sample of PBMCs. This TCR came from a woman aged 30 to 39 in good health and CMV-seronegative. CDR3 in DNA: TGTGCCAGCAGTGGACTTCAGGGCTCCTACAATGAGCAGTTCTTC. Its translation is CASSGLQGSYNEQFF.